This T cell receptor beta chain was identified during a study of pediatric ulcerative colitis. General study results and limits: Acute severe colitis showed lower rectal diversity from clonal expansions. This repertoire reflects total lymphocytes rather than subpopulations like regulatory T cells. No controls had the two rectal clonotypes shared by ulcerative colitis patients.

During colonoscopy, one to two rectal pinch biopsies were collected. Note on this clone: Its cognate antigen is unknown.

The protocol was immunoSEQ multiplex PCR, while the TCRdb copy is restricted to in-frame clones and leaves out a portion. The profile shows tens of thousands of clones, about 71% of them singletons. The clonotype comes from a boy between 5 and 17 years old with severe ulcerative colitis. The sample was gut tissue.

CDR3 loop: CASSRSDLSYEQYF. The DNA of the CDR3 is TGTGCCAGCAGCCGTTCGGACCTATCCTACGAGCAGTACTTC. The genes are TRBV14 and TRBJ2-7; D gene uncertain. The V gene's germline CDR1 is SGHDN and CDR2 FVKESK. The CDR3 contains 14 residues. V was clipped by 4 bases and J by 1 base, with 11 bases between them.